This T cell receptor (beta chain) was profiled in a study of shared clonotypes between healthy human individuals (dated by TCRdb to 2018 to 2021). Study-level background: A few men and two women, aged 18 to 49 years, made up the cohort. For each donor, three plates each were used for CD4 naive and CD4 memory, two plates were used for CD8 naive, and one plate was used for CD8 memory. To estimate repertoire size and how much clonotypes are shared between individuals, the study performed deep sequencing of blood TCR repertoires from a few healthy adults. Different laboratories and diverse techniques were used to prepare libraries and sequence TCR repertoires, to increase sequencing depth and limit assay-specific biases. Each donor's leukapheresis produced roughly between about 0.85 and 10 billion PBMCs.

In the case of this clone: It lacks a known antigen. Since a much larger clone is just one base distant, this may be a read error. This CDR3 is also generated by other DNA sequences in the sample.

For the CD8 naive samples, CD45RO-negative cells were positively selected for CCR7, yielding a CD45RA+CCR7+ population from which TemRA cells were excluded. Healthy HIV-negative adults with no recently reported acute infections or vaccinations were included as donors. All donors were Caucasian adults living in Nashville, Tennessee, USA. Blood was collected by leukapheresis, and PBMCs were isolated by Ficoll-Histopaque density gradient centrifugation and then cryopreserved in liquid nitrogen vapor phase. Purity and quantity of every magnetically sorted T cell population were checked by analytical flow cytometry. From each sorted fraction, genomic DNA was isolated and quantified by UV absorbance on a Nanodrop 2000c. Broad study findings and their caveats: Clonotypes shared by all four sorted-subset donors showed higher generation probabilities than non-shared clonotypes. Because the study included a small number of donors, the genetic and exposure-history diversity represented was limited. Rarefaction of sorted-subset datasets indicated incomplete sequencing despite the large sequencing depth. When a handful of donors were compared, the shared fraction of clonotypes was 5% to 6.5% for naive CD4, less than 4% for naive CD8, more than 2% for memory CD4, and around 0.4% for memory CD8. Based on pairwise subsampling, the degree of clonotype sharing among donors was expected to be affected by sequencing depth. Estimated clonotype richness was generally larger for naive than for memory subsets. Only blood was sampled, and tissue TCR repertoires likely differ from those in blood.

The V and J ends are trimmed by 3 bases and 3 bases, leaving 3 bases between them. Sequences MDHEN (CDR1) and SYDVKM (CDR2) are obtained from the germline V gene. CDR3 length: 11 amino acids, cysteine to phenylalanine. Left in the record is the CDR3 DNA by itself, 33 bases read in frame from the first base. Using the deep immunoSEQ assay, TCR CDR3 regions were amplified from genomic DNA by multiplex PCR. Extracted genomic DNA from each cell subset was spread evenly across all wells of several immunoSEQ 96-well plates, with each plate serving as a replicate. For sorted subsets, each replicate PCR was loaded with about 0.2 ug genomic DNA, equivalent to 25,000 to 35,000 T cell genomes. Purified libraries were measured with a Qubit 3.0 fluorometer, size-checked on a Bioanalyzer 2100, and measured again with the KAPA Library Quantification kit. A separate single-read 150-cycle Illumina NextSeq 550 flow cell was used to sequence each immunoSEQ 96-well plate. Per the original workflow: Because the immunoSEQ output included only junctional sequences and no quality scores, the filtering could not be the same as the filtering used for full-length reads. Sequences were annotated with PyIR, a Python wrapper for IgBLAST v1.9, using IMGT germline references to assign V/J genes and CDR3. Any read was removed if the V/J assignment was weak (E-value above 1e-6), the CDR3 was missing, or the read contained stop codons, out-of-frame junctions, or ambiguous translated residues. A V3J clonotype was defined by an identical inferred V gene, J gene, and CDR3 amino acid sequence. Percentage overlap between repertoires was calculated by dividing the number of shared unique clonotypes by the size of the smaller repertoire. RTK rarefaction, the Chao1 estimator, and Recon v2.1 estimates of unobserved clonotypes were used to assess repertoire richness. Generation probabilities for all TCRbeta clonotypes obtained by the gDNA method from a handful of donors were computed using OLGA. In its TCRdb copy, this immuneACCESS table keeps in-frame sequences only and misses some clones. Where compared with another copy, unresolved V genes explain less than half of these, and the others have no known cause. V and J calls and clone size are as listed in that table; D and trimming were resolved from the DNA. This sample gives some 2,000,000 clones in total; approximately 94% of them show up just once. The ten most abundant clones make up 1% to 1.3% of the sample.

Sequencing used naive CD8+ T cells sorted from blood. What the cell subset or site label conveys for this sample: CD45RA+CCR7+. This TCR was recovered from a man aged 18-30 years in good health. The chain is assembled from TRBV28 and TRBJ2-7; the D gene is not confidently resolved. The CDR3: CASSLGYEQYF. The nucleotides read TGTGCCAGCAGTTTGGGCTACGAGCAGTACTTC.